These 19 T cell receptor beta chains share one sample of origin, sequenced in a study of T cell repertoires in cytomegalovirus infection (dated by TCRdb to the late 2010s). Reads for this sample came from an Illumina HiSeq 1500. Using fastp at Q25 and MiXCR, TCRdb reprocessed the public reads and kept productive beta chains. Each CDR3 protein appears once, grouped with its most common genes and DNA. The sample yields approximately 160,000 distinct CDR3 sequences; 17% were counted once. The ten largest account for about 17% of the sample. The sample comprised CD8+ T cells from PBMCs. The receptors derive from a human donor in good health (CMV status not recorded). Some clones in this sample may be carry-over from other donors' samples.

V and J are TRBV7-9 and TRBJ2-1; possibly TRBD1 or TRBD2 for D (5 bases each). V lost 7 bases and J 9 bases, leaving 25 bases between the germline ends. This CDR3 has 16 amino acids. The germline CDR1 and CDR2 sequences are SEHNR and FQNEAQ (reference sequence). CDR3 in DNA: TGTGCCAGCACCCCCCCGGGGACCGTTGCCTTGGTTGAGCAGTTCTTC. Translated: CASTPPGTVALVEQFF.

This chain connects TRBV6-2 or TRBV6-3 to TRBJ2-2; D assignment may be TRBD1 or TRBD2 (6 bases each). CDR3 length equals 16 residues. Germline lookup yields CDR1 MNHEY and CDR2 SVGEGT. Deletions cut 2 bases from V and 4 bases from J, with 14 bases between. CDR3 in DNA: TGTGCCAGCAGTTACCCCCGGAGGGGGTTCACCGGGGAGCTGTTTTTT. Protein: CASSYPRRGFTGELFF.

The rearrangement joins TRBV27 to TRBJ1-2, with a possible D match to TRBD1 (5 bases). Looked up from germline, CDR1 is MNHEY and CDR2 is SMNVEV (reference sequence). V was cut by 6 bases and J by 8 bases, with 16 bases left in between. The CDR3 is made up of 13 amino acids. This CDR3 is CASSPPGIRGYTF. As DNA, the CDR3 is TGTGCCAGCAGCCCGCCAGGGATTAGGGGCTACACCTTC.

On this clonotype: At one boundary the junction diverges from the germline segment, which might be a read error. The CDR3 region has the DNA TGTGCCAGCAGTGGAAGCACCTTCCTCTTC. This gives the protein CASSGSTFLF. The V call is TRBV2, the J call TRBJ2-7; D is unresolved. The germline CDR1 and CDR2 sequences are SNHLY and FYNNEI. The CDR3 is 10 residues long.

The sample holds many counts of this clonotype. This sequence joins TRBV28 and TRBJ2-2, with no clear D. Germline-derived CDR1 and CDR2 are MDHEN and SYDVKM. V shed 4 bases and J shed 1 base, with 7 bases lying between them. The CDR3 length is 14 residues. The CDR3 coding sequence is TGTGCCAGCAGTTGGGCAGGGAACACCGGGGAGCTGTTTTTT. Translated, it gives CASSWAGNTGELFF. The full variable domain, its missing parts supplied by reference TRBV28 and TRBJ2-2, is DVKVTQSSRYLVKRTGEKVFLECVQDMDHENMFWYRQDPGLGLRLIYFSYDVKMKEKGDIPEGYSVSREKKERFSLILESASTNQTSMYLCASSWAGNTGELFFGEGSRLTVL.

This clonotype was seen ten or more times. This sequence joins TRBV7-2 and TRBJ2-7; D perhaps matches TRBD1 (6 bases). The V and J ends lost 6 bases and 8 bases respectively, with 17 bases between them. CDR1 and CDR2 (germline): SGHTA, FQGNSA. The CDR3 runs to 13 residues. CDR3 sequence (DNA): TGTGCCAGCAGATATACCGGACAGTTCAAGCAGTACTTC. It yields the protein CASRYTGQFKQYF. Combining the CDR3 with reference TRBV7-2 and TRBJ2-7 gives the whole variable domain GAGVSQSPSNKVTEKGKDVELRCDPISGHTALYWYRQSLGQGLEFLIYFQGNSAPDKSGLPSDRFSAERTGGSVSTLTIQRTQQEDSAVYLCASRYTGQFKQYFGPGTRLTVT.

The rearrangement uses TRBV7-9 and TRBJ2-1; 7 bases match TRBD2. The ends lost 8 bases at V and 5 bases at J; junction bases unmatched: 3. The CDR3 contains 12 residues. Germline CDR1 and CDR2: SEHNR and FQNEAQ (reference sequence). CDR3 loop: CASERGNNEQFF. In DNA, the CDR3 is TGTGCCAGCGAGCGGGGCAACAATGAGCAGTTCTTC.

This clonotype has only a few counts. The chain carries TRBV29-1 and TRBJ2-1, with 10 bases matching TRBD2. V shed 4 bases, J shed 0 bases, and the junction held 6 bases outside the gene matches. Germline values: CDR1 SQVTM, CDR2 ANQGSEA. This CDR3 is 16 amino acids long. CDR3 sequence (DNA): TGCAGCGTTGTCGGAGTAGCGGGGGGCTCCTACAATGAGCAGTTCTTC. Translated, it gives CSVVGVAGGSYNEQFF.

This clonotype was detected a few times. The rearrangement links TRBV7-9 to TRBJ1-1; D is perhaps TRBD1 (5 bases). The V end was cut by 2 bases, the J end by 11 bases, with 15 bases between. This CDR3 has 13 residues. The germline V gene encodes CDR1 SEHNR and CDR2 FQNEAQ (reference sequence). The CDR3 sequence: CASSLSGGRAAFF. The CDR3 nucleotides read TGTGCCAGCAGCTTATCGGGGGGGAGAGCGGCTTTCTTT.

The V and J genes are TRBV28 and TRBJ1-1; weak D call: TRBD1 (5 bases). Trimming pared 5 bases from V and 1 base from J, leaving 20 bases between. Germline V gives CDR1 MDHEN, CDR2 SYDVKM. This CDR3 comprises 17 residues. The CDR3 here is CASSTRGGAAWNTEAFF. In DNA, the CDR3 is TGTGCCAGCAGTACCCGGGGAGGGGCGGCGTGGAACACTGAAGCTTTCTTT.

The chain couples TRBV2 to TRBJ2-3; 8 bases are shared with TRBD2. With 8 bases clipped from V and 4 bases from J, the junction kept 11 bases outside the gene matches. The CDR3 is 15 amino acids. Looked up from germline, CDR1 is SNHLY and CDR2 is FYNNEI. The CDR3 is CASGGGGPWADTQYF. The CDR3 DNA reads TGTGCCAGCGGGGGCGGGGGGCCCTGGGCAGATACGCAGTATTTT.

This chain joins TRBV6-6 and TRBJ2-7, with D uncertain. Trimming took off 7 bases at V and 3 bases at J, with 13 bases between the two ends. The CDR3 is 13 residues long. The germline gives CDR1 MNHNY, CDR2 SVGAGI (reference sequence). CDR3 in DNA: TGTGCCAGCACCCCACGTTGGAACTACGAGCAGTACTTC. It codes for CASTPRWNYEQYF.

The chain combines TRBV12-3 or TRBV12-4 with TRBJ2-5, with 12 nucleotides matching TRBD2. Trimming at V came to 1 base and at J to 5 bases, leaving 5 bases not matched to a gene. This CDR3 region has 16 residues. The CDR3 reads CASSLGTSGIEETQYF. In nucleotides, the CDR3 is TGTGCCAGCAGTTTAGGGACTAGCGGGATTGAGGAGACCCAGTACTTC.

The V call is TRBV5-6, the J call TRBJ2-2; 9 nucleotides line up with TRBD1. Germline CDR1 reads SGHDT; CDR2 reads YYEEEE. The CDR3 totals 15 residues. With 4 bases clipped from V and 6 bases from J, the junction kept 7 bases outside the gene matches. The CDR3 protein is CASSGTGGVAGELFF. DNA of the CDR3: TGTGCCAGCAGCGGAACAGGGGGCGTTGCCGGGGAGCTGTTTTTT. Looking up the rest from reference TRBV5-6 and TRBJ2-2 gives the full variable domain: DAGVTQSPTHLIKTRGQQVTLRCSPKSGHDTVSWYQQALGQGPQFIFQYYEEEERQRGNFPDRFSGHQFPNYSSELNVNALLLGDSALYLCASSGTGGVAGELFFGEGSRLTVL.

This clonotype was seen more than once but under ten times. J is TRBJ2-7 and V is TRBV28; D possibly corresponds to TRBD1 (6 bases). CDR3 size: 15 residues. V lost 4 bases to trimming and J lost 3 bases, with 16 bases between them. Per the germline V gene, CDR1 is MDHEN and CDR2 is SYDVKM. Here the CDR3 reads CASSSIRDTYYEQYF. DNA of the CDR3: TGTGCCAGCAGTTCCATACGGGACACCTACTACGAGCAGTACTTC.

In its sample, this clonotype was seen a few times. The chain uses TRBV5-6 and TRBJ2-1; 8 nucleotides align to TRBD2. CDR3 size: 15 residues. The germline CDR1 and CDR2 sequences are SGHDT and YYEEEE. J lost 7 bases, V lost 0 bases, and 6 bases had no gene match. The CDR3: CASSLVLADHNEQFF. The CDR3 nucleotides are TGTGCCAGCAGCTTGGTACTAGCGGATCATAATGAGCAGTTCTTC.

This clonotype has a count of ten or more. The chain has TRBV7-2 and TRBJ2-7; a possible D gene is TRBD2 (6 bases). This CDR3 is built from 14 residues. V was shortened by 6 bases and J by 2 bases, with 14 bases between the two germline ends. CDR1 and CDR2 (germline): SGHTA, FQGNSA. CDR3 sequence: CASRTGTDTYEQYF. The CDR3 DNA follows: TGTGCCAGCAGGACCGGGACTGATACCTACGAGCAGTACTTC.

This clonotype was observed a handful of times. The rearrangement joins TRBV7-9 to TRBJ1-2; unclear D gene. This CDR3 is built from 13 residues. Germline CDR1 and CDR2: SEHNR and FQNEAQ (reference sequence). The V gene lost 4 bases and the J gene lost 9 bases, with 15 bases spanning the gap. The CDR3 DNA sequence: TGTGCCAGCAGCTCCGACCCGCGGGAAAGCTACACCTTC. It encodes CASSSDPRESYTF.

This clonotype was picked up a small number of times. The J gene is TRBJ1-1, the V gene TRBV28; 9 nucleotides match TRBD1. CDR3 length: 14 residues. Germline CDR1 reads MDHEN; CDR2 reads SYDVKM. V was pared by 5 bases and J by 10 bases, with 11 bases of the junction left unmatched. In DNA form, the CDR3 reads TGTGCCAGCAGTCCAACATTGTGGGGACAGGGAGCTTTCTTT. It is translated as CASSPTLWGQGAFF.